Here is one T cell receptor beta chain with its context. Antigen: not known. The germline gives CDR1 SGHDN, CDR2 FVKESK. The CDR3 covers 13 residues. V lost 6 bases to trimming and J lost 8 bases, with 16 bases between them. The data were taken from a study of blood T cells in healthy people across ages. Study findings and constraints: Researchers said unsorted PBMCs prevented a conclusive naive versus antigen-experienced comparison. Samples with more naive T cells showed higher observed beta diversity.

Combining a sample-barcoded 5' primer with a J-beta primer mix, a second PCR ran for roughly 6 to 12 cycles. TCRdb reprocessed the 5' RACE reads with MiXCR, giving one entry per CDR3 protein. The sample records about 1.4 million distinct CDR3 sequences, approximately 60% being singletons. The gene calls are TRBV14 and TRBJ1-1; unclear D gene. The sequenced sample was blood. This sequence originates from a man aged 18 to 35 in good health. The CDR3 is CASSPQHLGEAFF. The DNA of the CDR3 is TGTGCCAGCAGTCCACAACACCTCGGCGAAGCTTTCTTT. Filled out from reference TRBV14 and TRBJ1-1, the complete variable domain reads EAGVTQFPSHSVIEKGQTVTLRCDPISGHDNLYWYRRVMGKEIKFLLHFVKESKQDESGMPNNRFLAERTGGTYSTLKVQPAELEDSGVYFCASSPQHLGEAFFGQGTRLTVV.